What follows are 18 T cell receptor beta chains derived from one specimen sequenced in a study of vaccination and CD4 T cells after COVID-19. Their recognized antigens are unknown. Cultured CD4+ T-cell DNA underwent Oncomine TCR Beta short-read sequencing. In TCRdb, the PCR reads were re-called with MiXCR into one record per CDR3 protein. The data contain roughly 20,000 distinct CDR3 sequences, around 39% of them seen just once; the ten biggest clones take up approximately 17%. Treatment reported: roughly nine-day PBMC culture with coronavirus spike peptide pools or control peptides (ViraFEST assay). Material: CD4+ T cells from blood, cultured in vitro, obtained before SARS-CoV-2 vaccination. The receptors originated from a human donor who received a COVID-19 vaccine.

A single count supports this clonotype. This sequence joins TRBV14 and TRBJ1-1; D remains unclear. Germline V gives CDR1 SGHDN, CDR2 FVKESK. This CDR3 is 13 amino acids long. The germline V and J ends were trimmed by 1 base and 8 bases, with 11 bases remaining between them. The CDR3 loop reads CASSQVGGREAFF. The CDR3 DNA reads TGTGCCAGCAGCCAAGTAGGCGGGAGGGAAGCTTTCTTT.

The CDR3 DNA reads TGTGCCAGTAGTAGGGGCACAGATACGCAGTATTTT. It encodes CASSRGTDTQYF. The chain links TRBV19 to TRBJ2-3; no reliable D call. CDR1 is LNHDA and CDR2 is SQIVND in the germline V gene (reference sequence). Trimming cost V 4 bases and J 1 base, with 3 bases left between them. CDR3 length: 12 amino acids. The variable domain in full, with the rest retrieved from reference TRBV19 and TRBJ2-3, is DGGITQSPKYLFRKEGQNVTLSCEQNLNHDAMYWYRQDPGQGLRLIYYSQIVNDFQKGDIAEGYSVSREKKESFPLTVTSAQKNPTAFYLCASSRGTDTQYFGPGTRLTVL.

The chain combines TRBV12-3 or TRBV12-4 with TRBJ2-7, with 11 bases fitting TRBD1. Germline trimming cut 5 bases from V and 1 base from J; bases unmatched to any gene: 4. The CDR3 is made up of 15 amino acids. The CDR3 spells CASSTGTGGSYEQYF. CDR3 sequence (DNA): TGTGCCAGCAGTACCGGGACAGGGGGGTCCTACGAGCAGTACTTC.

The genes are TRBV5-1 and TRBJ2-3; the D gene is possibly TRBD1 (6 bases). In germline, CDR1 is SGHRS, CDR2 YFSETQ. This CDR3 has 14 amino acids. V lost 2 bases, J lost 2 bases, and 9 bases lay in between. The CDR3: CASSFPGATDTQYF. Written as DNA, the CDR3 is TGCGCCAGCAGCTTCCCAGGGGCCACAGATACGCAGTATTTT.

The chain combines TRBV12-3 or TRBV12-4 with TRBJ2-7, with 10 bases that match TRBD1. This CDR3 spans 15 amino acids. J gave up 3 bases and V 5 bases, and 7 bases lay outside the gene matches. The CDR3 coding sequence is TGTGCCAGCAGTATCACCGGGACAGGGGTCTACGAGCAGTACTTC. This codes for CASSITGTGVYEQYF.

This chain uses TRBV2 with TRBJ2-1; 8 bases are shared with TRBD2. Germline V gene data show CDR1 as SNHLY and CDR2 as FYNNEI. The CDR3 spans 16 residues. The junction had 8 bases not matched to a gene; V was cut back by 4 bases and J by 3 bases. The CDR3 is CASSVGRGADYNEQFF. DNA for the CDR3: TGTGCCAGCAGTGTGGGGCGGGGGGCCGACTACAATGAGCAGTTCTTC.

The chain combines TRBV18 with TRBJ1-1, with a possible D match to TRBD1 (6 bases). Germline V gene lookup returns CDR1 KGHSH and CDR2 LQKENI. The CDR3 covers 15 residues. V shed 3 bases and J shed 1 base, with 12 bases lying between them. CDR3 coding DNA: TGTGCCAGCTCACCGAGACAGGTAGCGAACACTGAAGCTTTCTTT. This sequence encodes CASSPRQVANTEAFF.

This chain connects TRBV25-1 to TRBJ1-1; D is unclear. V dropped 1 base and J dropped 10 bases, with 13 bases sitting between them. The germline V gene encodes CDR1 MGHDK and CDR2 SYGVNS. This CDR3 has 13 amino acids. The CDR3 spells CASSESERVAAFF. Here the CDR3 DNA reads TGTGCCAGCAGTGAATCTGAGAGGGTCGCAGCTTTCTTT.

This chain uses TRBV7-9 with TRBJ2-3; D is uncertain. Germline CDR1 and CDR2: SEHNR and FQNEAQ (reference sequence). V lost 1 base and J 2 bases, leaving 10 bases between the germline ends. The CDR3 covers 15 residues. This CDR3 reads CASSLDGVHTDTQYF. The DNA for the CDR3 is TGTGCCAGCAGCTTAGACGGAGTTCACACAGATACGCAGTATTTT.

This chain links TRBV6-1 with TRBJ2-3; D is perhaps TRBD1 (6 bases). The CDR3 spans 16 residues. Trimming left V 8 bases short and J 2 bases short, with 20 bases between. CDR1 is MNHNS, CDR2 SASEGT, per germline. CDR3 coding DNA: TGTGCCAGCCGCCCCACACGGACAGAGGTCACAGATACGCAGTATTTT. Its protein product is CASRPTRTEVTDTQYF.

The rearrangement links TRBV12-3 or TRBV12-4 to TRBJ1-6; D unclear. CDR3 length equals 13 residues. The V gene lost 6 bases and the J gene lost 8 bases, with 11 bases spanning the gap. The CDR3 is CASRALGDSPLHF. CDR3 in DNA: TGTGCCAGCAGGGCGCTCGGCGATTCACCCCTCCACTTT.

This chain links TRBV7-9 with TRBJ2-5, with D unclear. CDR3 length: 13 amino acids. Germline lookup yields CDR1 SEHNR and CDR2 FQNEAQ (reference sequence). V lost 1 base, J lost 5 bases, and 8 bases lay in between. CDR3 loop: CASSLGGTETQYF. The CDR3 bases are TGTGCCAGCAGCTTAGGAGGAACCGAGACCCAGTACTTC.

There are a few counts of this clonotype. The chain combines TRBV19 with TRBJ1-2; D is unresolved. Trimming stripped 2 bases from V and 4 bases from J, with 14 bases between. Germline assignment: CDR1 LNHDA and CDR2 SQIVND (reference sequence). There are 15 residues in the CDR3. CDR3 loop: CASSINLREGYGYTF. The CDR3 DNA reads TGTGCCAGTAGTATAAACTTGCGGGAGGGCTATGGCTACACCTTC.

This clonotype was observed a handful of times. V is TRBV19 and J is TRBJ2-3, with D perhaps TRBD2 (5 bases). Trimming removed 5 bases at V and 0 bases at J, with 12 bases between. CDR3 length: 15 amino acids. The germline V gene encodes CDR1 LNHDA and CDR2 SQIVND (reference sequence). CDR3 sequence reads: CASSSRAESTDTQYF. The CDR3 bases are TGTGCCAGTAGTTCCCGAGCGGAGAGCACAGATACGCAGTATTTT.

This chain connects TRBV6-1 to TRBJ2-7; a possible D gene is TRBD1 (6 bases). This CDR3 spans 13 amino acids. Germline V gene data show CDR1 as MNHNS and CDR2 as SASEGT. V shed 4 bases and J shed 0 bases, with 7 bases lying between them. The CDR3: CASSGTVSYEQYF. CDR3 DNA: TGTGCCAGCAGTGGGACAGTCTCCTACGAGCAGTACTTC.

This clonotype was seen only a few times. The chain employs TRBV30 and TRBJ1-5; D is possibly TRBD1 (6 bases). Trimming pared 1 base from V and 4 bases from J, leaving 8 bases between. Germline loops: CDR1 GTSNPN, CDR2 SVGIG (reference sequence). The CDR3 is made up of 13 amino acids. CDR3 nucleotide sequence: TGTGCCTGGAGTGCACAGGGTAATCAGCCCCAGCATTTT. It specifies CAWSAQGNQPQHF. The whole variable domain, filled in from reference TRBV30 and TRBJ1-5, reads SQTIHQWPATLVQPVGSPLSLECTVEGTSNPNLYWYRQAAGRGLQLLFYSVGIGQISSEVPQNLSASRPQDRQFILSSKKLLLSDSGFYLCAWSAQGNQPQHFGDGTRLSIL.

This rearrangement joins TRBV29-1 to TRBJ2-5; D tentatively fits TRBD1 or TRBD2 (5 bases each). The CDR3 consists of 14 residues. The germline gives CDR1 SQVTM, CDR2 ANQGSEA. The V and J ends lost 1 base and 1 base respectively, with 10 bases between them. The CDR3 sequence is CSVEGWGFQETQYF. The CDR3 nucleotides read TGCAGCGTTGAAGGGTGGGGGTTCCAAGAGACCCAGTACTTC.

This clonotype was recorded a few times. Here the CDR3 reads CASRPGTGENSYEQYF. The CDR3 DNA reads as TGTGCCAGCAGACCCGGGACAGGGGAAAACTCCTACGAGCAGTACTTC. The chain employs TRBV12-3 or TRBV12-4 and TRBJ2-7; TRBD1 matches at 10 bases. This CDR3 comprises 16 residues. Germline trimming cut 6 bases from V and 0 bases from J; bases unmatched to any gene: 8.